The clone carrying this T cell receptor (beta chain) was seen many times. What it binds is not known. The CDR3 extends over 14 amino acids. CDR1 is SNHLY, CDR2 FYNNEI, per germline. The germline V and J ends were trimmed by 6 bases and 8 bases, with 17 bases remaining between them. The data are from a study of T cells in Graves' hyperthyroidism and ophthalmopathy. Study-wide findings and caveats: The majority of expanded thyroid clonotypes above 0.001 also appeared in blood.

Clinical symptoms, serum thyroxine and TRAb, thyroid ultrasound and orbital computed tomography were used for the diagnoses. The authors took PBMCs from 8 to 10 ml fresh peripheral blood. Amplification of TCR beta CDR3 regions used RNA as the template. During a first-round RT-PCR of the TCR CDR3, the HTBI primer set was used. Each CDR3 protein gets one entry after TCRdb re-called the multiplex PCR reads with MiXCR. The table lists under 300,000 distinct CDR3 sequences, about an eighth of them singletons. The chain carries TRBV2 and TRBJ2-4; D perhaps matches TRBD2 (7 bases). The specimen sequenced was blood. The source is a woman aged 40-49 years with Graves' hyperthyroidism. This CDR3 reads CASRGGGGRDIQYF. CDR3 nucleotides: TGTGCCAGCAGAGGGGGGGGGGGTCGGGACATTCAGTACTTC.